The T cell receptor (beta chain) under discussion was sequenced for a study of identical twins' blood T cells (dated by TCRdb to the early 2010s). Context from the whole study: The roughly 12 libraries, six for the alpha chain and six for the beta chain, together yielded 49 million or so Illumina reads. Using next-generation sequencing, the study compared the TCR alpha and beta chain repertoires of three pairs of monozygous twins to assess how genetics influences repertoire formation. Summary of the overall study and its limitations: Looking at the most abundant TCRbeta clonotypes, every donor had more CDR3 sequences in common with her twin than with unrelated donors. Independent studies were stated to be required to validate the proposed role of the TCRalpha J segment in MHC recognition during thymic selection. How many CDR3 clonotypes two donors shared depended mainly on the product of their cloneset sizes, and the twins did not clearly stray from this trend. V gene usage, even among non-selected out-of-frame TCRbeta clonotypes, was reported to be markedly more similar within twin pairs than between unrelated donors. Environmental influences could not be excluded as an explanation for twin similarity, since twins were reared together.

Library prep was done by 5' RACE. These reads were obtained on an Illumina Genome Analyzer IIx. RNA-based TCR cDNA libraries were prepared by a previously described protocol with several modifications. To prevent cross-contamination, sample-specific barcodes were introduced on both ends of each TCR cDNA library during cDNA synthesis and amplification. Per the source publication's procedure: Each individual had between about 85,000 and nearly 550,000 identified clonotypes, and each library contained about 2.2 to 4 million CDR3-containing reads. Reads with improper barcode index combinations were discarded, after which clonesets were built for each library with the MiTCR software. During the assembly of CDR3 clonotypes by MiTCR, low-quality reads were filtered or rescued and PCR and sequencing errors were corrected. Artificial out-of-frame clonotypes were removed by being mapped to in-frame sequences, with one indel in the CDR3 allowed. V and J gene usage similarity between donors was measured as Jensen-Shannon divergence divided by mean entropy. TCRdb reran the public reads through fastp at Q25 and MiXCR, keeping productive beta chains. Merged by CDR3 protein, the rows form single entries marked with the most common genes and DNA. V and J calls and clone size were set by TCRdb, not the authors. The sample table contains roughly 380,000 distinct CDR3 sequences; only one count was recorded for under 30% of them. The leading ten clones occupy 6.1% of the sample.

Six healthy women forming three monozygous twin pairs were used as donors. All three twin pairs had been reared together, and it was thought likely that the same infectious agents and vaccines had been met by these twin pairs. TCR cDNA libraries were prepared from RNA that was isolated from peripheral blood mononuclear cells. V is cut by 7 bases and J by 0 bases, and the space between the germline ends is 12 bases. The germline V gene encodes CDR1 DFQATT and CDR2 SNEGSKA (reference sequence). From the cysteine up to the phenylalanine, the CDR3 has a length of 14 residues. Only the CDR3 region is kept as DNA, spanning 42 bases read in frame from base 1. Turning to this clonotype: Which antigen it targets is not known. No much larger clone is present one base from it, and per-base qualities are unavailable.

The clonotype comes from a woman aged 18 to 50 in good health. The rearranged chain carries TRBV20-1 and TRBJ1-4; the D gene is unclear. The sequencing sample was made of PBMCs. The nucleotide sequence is TGCAGTGACCCGGAACGAGCAACTAATGAAAAACTGTTTTTT. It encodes CSDPERATNEKLFF.